This entry lists 20 T cell receptor beta chains sequenced from one sample in a study of CD8 T cells in Susac syndrome. cDNA came from approximately 0.5 to 1 ug RNA primed by random hexamers. TCRdb redid the calling of the immunoSEQ multiplex PCR reads with MiXCR, one entry per CDR3 protein. The sample carries 100,000 to 110,000 distinct CDR3 sequences, 95% recorded once. Specimen: CD8+ T cells from PBMCs. These receptors all stem from a human donor with Susac syndrome.

CDR3 in DNA: TGTGCCAGCCTGGGCCCCACGAACACCGGGGAGCTGTTTTTT. Translating gives CASLGPTNTGELFF. The genes are TRBV2 and TRBJ2-2; D unclear. Germline V gives CDR1 SNHLY, CDR2 FYNNEI. V gave up 8 bases and J gave up 0 bases, with 10 bases separating them. The CDR3 sequence is 14 residues long.

The chain links TRBV9 to TRBJ1-4; TRBD1 is a possible D gene (5 bases). Germline V gene data show CDR1 as SGDLS and CDR2 as YYNGEE. This CDR3 has 14 amino acids. Trimming cost V 3 bases and J 7 bases, with 13 bases left between them. The CDR3 here is CASSAPVGGEKLFF. DNA of the CDR3: TGTGCCAGCAGCGCCCCCGTGGGGGGTGAAAAACTGTTTTTT.

J is TRBJ2-7 and V is TRBV27; D is ambiguous. The germline V gene encodes CDR1 MNHEY and CDR2 SMNVEV (reference sequence). The CDR3 extends over 14 amino acids. V lost 1 base to trimming and J lost 5 bases, with 12 bases between them. The CDR3 region has the DNA TGTGCCAGCAGTTTATACCCACCACCCAACGAGCAGTACTTC. Residues: CASSLYPPPNEQYF.

V is TRBV29-1 and J is TRBJ2-7; possible D gene TRBD2, 6 bases. Trimming stripped 6 bases from V and 0 bases from J, with 12 bases between. Looked up from germline, CDR1 is SQVTM and CDR2 is ANQGSEA. There are 13 residues in the CDR3. CDR3 residues: CSVGDGSSYEQYF. The DNA of the CDR3 is TGCAGCGTCGGGGACGGGAGCTCCTACGAGCAGTACTTC.

The gene calls are TRBV28 and TRBJ2-2; tentatively, D is TRBD2 (5 bases). Per germline, CDR1 MDHEN and CDR2 SYDVKM. V gave up 7 bases and J gave up 2 bases, with 14 bases separating them. The CDR3 is made up of 15 amino acids. The CDR3 here is CASTAALANTGELFF. The CDR3 bases are TGTGCCAGCACCGCCGCCCTAGCTAACACCGGGGAGCTGTTTTTT.

The rearrangement uses TRBV20-1 and TRBJ2-7; 8 bases fit TRBD1. The J segment lost 0 bases and the V segment lost 1 base, leaving 11 bases of the junction unmatched. There are 17 residues in the CDR3. CDR1 and CDR2 from the germline V gene are DFQATT and SNEGSKA (reference sequence). The DNA for the CDR3 is TGCAGTGCTAGAGGCTCCGGACAGGGCTTCTTCTCCTACGAGCAGTACTTC. Its translation: CSARGSGQGFFSYEQYF.

This sequence joins TRBV20-1 and TRBJ1-2; 8 positions match TRBD1. CDR1 and CDR2 from the germline V gene are DFQATT and SNEGSKA (reference sequence). This CDR3 region has 16 residues. J lost 8 bases, V lost 0 bases, and 14 bases had no gene match. CDR3 DNA: TGCAGTGCTAGAGAGCCCGGACAGGGAGGGACGGACGGCTACACCTTC. Its translation: CSAREPGQGGTDGYTF.

The rearrangement links TRBV29-1 to TRBJ1-2, with TRBD1 as a possible D gene (6 bases). V lost 6 bases, J lost 2 bases, and 31 bases lay in between. CDR3 size: 19 residues. CDR1 is SQVTM and CDR2 is ANQGSEA in the germline V gene. CDR3 sequence: CSVRRGGHRSISPNYGYTF. The CDR3 DNA follows: TGCAGCGTCCGCCGTGGGGGGCACAGATCGATCTCCCCAAACTATGGCTACACCTTC.

The chain links TRBV7-2 to TRBJ1-1; D is unresolved. Trimming left V 1 base short and J 5 bases short, with 17 bases between. Germline values: CDR1 SGHTA, CDR2 FQGNSA. The CDR3 is made up of 16 amino acids. Written as DNA, the CDR3 is TGTGCCAGCAGCTTAGGGTATTCCCCGGGGAGGACTGAAGCTTTCTTT. This gives the protein CASSLGYSPGRTEAFF. The variable domain in full, with the rest retrieved from reference TRBV7-2 and TRBJ1-1, is GAGVSQSPSNKVTEKGKDVELRCDPISGHTALYWYRQSLGQGLEFLIYFQGNSAPDKSGLPSDRFSAERTGGSVSTLTIQRTQQEDSAVYLCASSLGYSPGRTEAFFGQGTRLTVV.

The chain links TRBV20-1 to TRBJ1-5, with TRBD1 identical over 7 bases. With 5 bases clipped from V and 5 bases from J, the junction kept 3 bases outside the gene matches. Germline V gene lookup returns CDR1 DFQATT and CDR2 SNEGSKA (reference sequence). The CDR3 length is 12 residues. CDR3 nucleotides: TGCAGTGCTCTTCAGGGGGATCAGCCCCAGCATTTT. Protein product: CSALQGDQPQHF.

The rearrangement links TRBV3-1 to TRBJ1-1; the D gene is possibly TRBD1 (6 bases). This CDR3 region has 13 residues. Germline V gives CDR1 LGHDT, CDR2 YNNKEL (reference sequence). V was cut by 4 bases and J by 6 bases, with 12 bases left in between. The CDR3 sequence: CASSPDSAAEAFF. CDR3 DNA: TGTGCCAGCAGCCCGGACAGTGCGGCTGAAGCTTTCTTT.

The chain is built from TRBV13 and TRBJ1-1; D not certain. V was cut by 4 bases and J by 8 bases, with 14 bases left in between. The CDR3 is 13 residues long. Germline loops: CDR1 PRHDT, CDR2 FYEKMQ (reference sequence). The CDR3 nucleotides are TGTGCCAGCAGCTCCGGAGGAGCAAGGGAAGCTTTCTTT. It is translated as CASSSGGAREAFF. The entire variable domain, with the rest obtained from reference TRBV13 and TRBJ1-1, is as follows: AAGVIQSPRHLIKEKRETATLKCYPIPRHDTVYWYQQGPGQDPQFLISFYEKMQSDKGSIPDRFSAQQFSDYHSELNMSSLELGDSALYFCASSSGGAREAFFGQGTRLTVV.

This clonotype was observed a single time. This chain connects TRBV20-1 to TRBJ2-1; 10 bases line up with TRBD2. CDR1 DFQATT and CDR2 SNEGSKA come from the germline V gene (reference sequence). V gave up 6 bases and J gave up 6 bases; unmatched junction bases: 8. The CDR3 has 14 amino acids. The CDR3 DNA reads as TGCAGTGCGGAGGGGCTAGCGGGAGTCAATGAGCAGTTCTTC. Translating it yields CSAEGLAGVNEQFF.

This chain uses TRBV20-1 with TRBJ2-3, with 8 positions matching TRBD1. The CDR3 length is 14 residues. V was clipped by 5 bases and J by 2 bases; unmatched bases: 6. Per germline, CDR1 DFQATT and CDR2 SNEGSKA (reference sequence). The CDR3 reads CSAHRDRLTDTQYF. The CDR3 DNA reads TGCAGTGCTCACCGGGACAGGCTCACAGATACGCAGTATTTT.

V gene TRBV29-1 combines with J gene TRBJ1-5, with D tentatively TRBD1 (6 bases). From germline, CDR1 is SQVTM and CDR2 ANQGSEA. V lost 6 bases to trimming and J lost 7 bases, with 10 bases between them. The CDR3 has 11 amino acids. CDR3 nucleotide sequence: TGCAGCGTAAGGGGGATCCAGCCCCAGCATTTT. Translation gives CSVRGIQPQHF.

V usage is TRBV28 and J usage is TRBJ2-5, with D hard to call. Germline CDR1 MDHEN, CDR2 SYDVKM. Trimming removed 8 bases at V and 1 base at J, with 11 bases between. The CDR3 covers 13 residues. CDR3 amino acids: CASLTPAQETQYF. The CDR3 nucleotides are TGTGCCAGCCTTACCCCGGCCCAAGAGACCCAGTACTTC.

This clonotype was seen only once. This chain connects TRBV9 to TRBJ1-1; D uncertain. V was trimmed by 3 bases and J by 3 bases, leaving 18 bases between them. Germline CDR1 reads SGDLS; CDR2 reads YYNGEE. The CDR3 extends over 16 amino acids. CDR3 loop: CASSGQNGRVDTEAFF. For the CDR3, the DNA is TGTGCCAGCAGCGGGCAGAATGGCCGGGTGGACACTGAAGCTTTCTTT.

The V call is TRBV6-5, the J call TRBJ2-2, with TRBD2 matching 7 bases. CDR1 and CDR2 from the germline V gene are MNHEY and SVGAGI. After removal of 0 bases from V and 0 bases from J, the junction contained 7 bases not matched to a gene. The CDR3 is 18 residues long. DNA for the CDR3: TGTGCCAGCAGTTACTCGGGTTGGGCGGGGGCGAACACCGGGGAGCTGTTTTTT. Protein: CASSYSGWAGANTGELFF.

In its sample, this clonotype was seen once. This rearrangement joins TRBV29-1 to TRBJ2-7; D may be TRBD2 (7 bases). Germline V gene data show CDR1 as SQVTM and CDR2 as ANQGSEA. The CDR3 totals 12 residues. The V end lost 4 bases, the J end lost 7 bases, and 14 bases lay between the germline ends. CDR3 in DNA: TGCAGCGTTGGGGGGGGCGAGAGGGAGCAGTACTTC. Translating it yields CSVGGGEREQYF.

The V gene is TRBV19, the J gene TRBJ2-5; the D gene is possibly TRBD1 (6 bases). The CDR3 has 13 residues. CDR1 and CDR2 (germline): LNHDA, SQIVND (reference sequence). Trimming removed 6 bases from V and 2 bases from J, with 10 bases in between. The CDR3: CASSRGFQETQYF. CDR3 DNA sequence: TGTGCCAGTAGCAGGGGATTTCAAGAGACCCAGTACTTC. Supplemented by reference TRBV19 and TRBJ2-5, the full variable domain reads DGGITQSPKYLFRKEGQNVTLSCEQNLNHDAMYWYRQDPGQGLRLIYYSQIVNDFQKGDIAEGYSVSREKKESFPLTVTSAQKNPTAFYLCASSRGFQETQYFGPGTRLLVL.